A selection of T cell receptor beta chains follows, all from one sample in a study of CD8 T cells in ankylosing spondylitis. TCRdb analysed the 5' RACE reads with MiXCR anew, one entry per CDR3 protein. This table holds roughly 230,000 distinct CDR3 sequences, 10% to 13% found once. Input material: blood, either unsorted or a sorted T cell fraction (not recorded which). These receptors all stem from a male donor with ankylosing spondylitis or in good health (not recorded which). Both conserved end residues are part of each CDR3. Fields, in order: J gene, D gene, V gene, clone size, CDR3 DNA, CDR3 protein. The D gene is left open where the match is weak. Rows may omit the clone size; those that give it use once, few, many or a size class.

J gene: TRBJ2-3; D gene: TRBD1; V gene: TRBV7-2; clone size: few; CDR3 DNA: TGTGCCAGCAGCTCACGACAGGGGGGGAGGAATACGCAGTATTTT; CDR3 protein: CASSSRQGGRNTQYF
J gene: TRBJ2-3; D gene: -; V gene: TRBV9; clone size: many; CDR3 DNA: TGTGCCAGCAGCTCCCGGGTCACAGATACGCAGTATTTT; CDR3 protein: CASSSRVTDTQYF
J gene: TRBJ1-1; D gene: -; V gene: TRBV21-1; clone size: many; CDR3 DNA: TGTGCCAGCAATCTCCCCTGGGTGCAGGGGAACACTGAAGCTTTCTTT; CDR3 protein: CASNLPWVQGNTEAFF
J gene: TRBJ2-1; D gene: -; V gene: TRBV11-2; clone size: many; CDR3 DNA: TGTGCCAGCGCAATACAGGGATCCTACAATGAGCAGTTCTTC; CDR3 protein: CASAIQGSYNEQFF
J gene: TRBJ2-3; D gene: -; V gene: TRBV4-2; clone size: many; CDR3 DNA: TGTGCCAGCAGCCAAGATTCAGGACCCGACCTAGTGGCAGATACGCAGTATTTT; CDR3 protein: CASSQDSGPDLVADTQYF
J gene: TRBJ2-1; D gene: -; V gene: TRBV4-1; clone size: many; CDR3 DNA: TGCGCCAGCAGCCAACCGTTACATGAGCAGTTCTTC; CDR3 protein: CASSQPLHEQFF
J gene: TRBJ2-1; D gene: -; V gene: TRBV30; clone size: -; CDR3 DNA: TGTGCCTGGAGTGCTTACAGGGTAGGGAATGAGCAGTTCTTC; CDR3 protein: CAWSAYRVGNEQFF
J gene: TRBJ2-7; D gene: -; V gene: TRBV7-2; clone size: many; CDR3 DNA: TGTGCCAGCAGCGCCCGAGGGACTCCCTCCTACGAGCAGTACTTC; CDR3 protein: CASSARGTPSYEQYF
J gene: TRBJ2-7; D gene: TRBD2; V gene: TRBV6-1; clone size: few; CDR3 DNA: TGTGCCAGCAGAGCAACTAGCGGGGGCTCCTACGAGCAGTACTTC; CDR3 protein: CASRATSGGSYEQYF
J gene: TRBJ1-6; D gene: -; V gene: TRBV25-1; clone size: few; CDR3 DNA: TGTGCCAGCAGTGACGCGATGGTGGGTTCACCCCTCCACTTT; CDR3 protein: CASSDAMVGSPLHF
J gene: TRBJ2-2; D gene: TRBD1; V gene: TRBV20-1; clone size: once; CDR3 DNA: TGCAGTGCTATGACAGGGGGAAACACCGGGGAGCTGTTTTTT; CDR3 protein: CSAMTGGNTGELFF
J gene: TRBJ2-4; D gene: TRBD2; V gene: TRBV7-2; clone size: few; CDR3 DNA: TGTGCCAGCAGCTTAACTAGCGGAGCCAAAAACATTCAGTACTTC; CDR3 protein: CASSLTSGAKNIQYF
J gene: TRBJ1-4; D gene: -; V gene: TRBV5-1; clone size: many; CDR3 DNA: TGCGCCAGCAGCTTGTTGGCGGGAACAGGGAAGGGCGAAAAACTGTTTTTT; CDR3 protein: CASSLLAGTGKGEKLFF
J gene: TRBJ2-7; D gene: TRBD1; V gene: TRBV7-9; clone size: few; CDR3 DNA: TGTGCCAGCAGCGTTGCCGGGACAGGGAGCTCCTACGAGCAGTACTTC; CDR3 protein: CASSVAGTGSSYEQYF
J gene: TRBJ2-3; D gene: TRBD2; V gene: TRBV4-1; clone size: many; CDR3 DNA: TGCGCCAGCAGCCAAGAGGCGGGAGGCCCCATTACGCAGTATTTT; CDR3 protein: CASSQEAGGPITQYF
J gene: TRBJ2-7; D gene: TRBD2; V gene: TRBV7-2; clone size: many; CDR3 DNA: TGTGCCAGCAGCTTAGCGGGACTAGCCTACGAGCAGTACTTC; CDR3 protein: CASSLAGLAYEQYF
J gene: TRBJ2-3; D gene: TRBD2; V gene: TRBV20-1; clone size: many; CDR3 DNA: TGCAGTGCTATTGGACTAGCGGCCATTTATACGCAGTATTTT; CDR3 protein: CSAIGLAAIYTQYF
J gene: TRBJ2-5; D gene: TRBD2; V gene: TRBV14; clone size: -; CDR3 DNA: TGTGCCAGCAGCCAACTAGCGGTACAAGAGACCCAGTACTTC; CDR3 protein: CASSQLAVQETQYF
J gene: TRBJ2-1; D gene: TRBD2; V gene: TRBV20-1; clone size: many; CDR3 DNA: TGCAGTGCTAGAGATGAGCGGGAGGGAACCTACAATGAGCAGTTCTTC; CDR3 protein: CSARDEREGTYNEQFF
J gene: TRBJ2-6; D gene: -; V gene: TRBV7-2; clone size: many; CDR3 DNA: TGTGCCAGCAGCCACTCCTCTGGGGCCAACGTCCTGACTTTC; CDR3 protein: CASSHSSGANVLTF
J gene: TRBJ2-7; D gene: -; V gene: TRBV30; clone size: -; CDR3 DNA: TGTGCCTGTGATCCGGGACGGAACCCTTTGAAGGTCGAGCAGTACTTC; CDR3 protein: CACDPGRNPLKVEQYF
J gene: TRBJ2-3; D gene: -; V gene: TRBV12-3/TRBV12-4; clone size: many; CDR3 DNA: TGTGCCAGCAGCCCCCAGATCACAGATACGCAGTATTTT; CDR3 protein: CASSPQITDTQYF
J gene: TRBJ2-1; D gene: TRBD1; V gene: TRBV30; clone size: -; CDR3 DNA: TGTGCCTGGAGTTTGGGACAGAACTACAATGAGCAGTTCTTC; CDR3 protein: CAWSLGQNYNEQFF
J gene: TRBJ2-7; D gene: -; V gene: TRBV3-1; clone size: many; CDR3 DNA: TGTGCCAGCAGCCCGAGCCAGGCTAAGCAGTACTTC; CDR3 protein: CASSPSQAKQYF
J gene: TRBJ1-5; D gene: -; V gene: TRBV7-2; clone size: many; CDR3 DNA: TGTGCCAGCAGCCCCGGGCCCTATAGCAATCAGCCCCAGCATTTT; CDR3 protein: CASSPGPYSNQPQHF
J gene: TRBJ2-3; D gene: -; V gene: TRBV20-1; clone size: -; CDR3 DNA: TGCAGTGCTAGAGTGTTTGGGCCTCGCACAAATACGCAGTATTTT; CDR3 protein: CSARVFGPRTNTQYF
J gene: TRBJ2-7; D gene: -; V gene: TRBV15; clone size: many; CDR3 DNA: TGTGCCACCAGCGAAGGCAGGGGAAGCCACGAGCAGTACTTC; CDR3 protein: CATSEGRGSHEQYF
J gene: TRBJ2-3; D gene: -; V gene: TRBV29-1; clone size: many; CDR3 DNA: TGCAGCGTTGAGCCTGTAGATACGCAGTATTTT; CDR3 protein: CSVEPVDTQYF
J gene: TRBJ1-1; D gene: TRBD1; V gene: TRBV2; clone size: -; CDR3 DNA: TGTGCCGTCAACAGGGGCGACTCGAACACTGAAGCTTTCTTT; CDR3 protein: CAVNRGDSNTEAFF
J gene: TRBJ1-1; D gene: -; V gene: TRBV7-9; clone size: few; CDR3 DNA: TGTGCCAGCAGCTTAGAAGAGTTGACCGGACAAGCTTTCTTT; CDR3 protein: CASSLEELTGQAFF
J gene: TRBJ2-7; D gene: -; V gene: TRBV21-1; clone size: many; CDR3 DNA: TGTGCCAGCATCCTGCAGGGGGCCTCCTACGAGCAGTACTTC; CDR3 protein: CASILQGASYEQYF
J gene: TRBJ2-7; D gene: -; V gene: TRBV9; clone size: many; CDR3 DNA: TGTGCCAGCAGCGTAGATCAGGGCTCCTACGAGCAGTACTTC; CDR3 protein: CASSVDQGSYEQYF
J gene: TRBJ2-7; D gene: -; V gene: TRBV7-2; clone size: -; CDR3 DNA: TGTGCCAGCAGCCAAGAACCCAGGACCGAAATCCCCTACGAGCAGTACTTC; CDR3 protein: CASSQEPRTEIPYEQYF
J gene: TRBJ2-4; D gene: TRBD2; V gene: TRBV3-1; clone size: many; CDR3 DNA: TGTGCCAGCAGCCAAGGGACTAGCGGAGCCAAAAACATTCAGTACTTC; CDR3 protein: CASSQGTSGAKNIQYF
J gene: TRBJ2-7; D gene: -; V gene: TRBV7-9; clone size: many; CDR3 DNA: TGTGCCAGCAGCGCGGGACTGAGCGCTCACGAGCAGTACTTC; CDR3 protein: CASSAGLSAHEQYF
J gene: TRBJ2-2; D gene: TRBD1; V gene: TRBV7-2; clone size: -; CDR3 DNA: TGTGCCAGCACCGGACAGGGGGCAGGGAACACCGGGGAGCTGTTTTTT; CDR3 protein: CASTGQGAGNTGELFF
J gene: TRBJ2-1; D gene: TRBD1; V gene: TRBV5-1; clone size: -; CDR3 DNA: TGCGCCAGCAGCTTGGAACAGGGGGTCAATGAGCAGTTCTTC; CDR3 protein: CASSLEQGVNEQFF
J gene: TRBJ1-1; D gene: TRBD1; V gene: TRBV7-2; clone size: -; CDR3 DNA: TGTGCCAGCAGTTCAGACAGGGACTATGAAGCTTTCTTT; CDR3 protein: CASSSDRDYEAFF
J gene: TRBJ1-5; D gene: -; V gene: TRBV18; clone size: many; CDR3 DNA: TGTGCCAGCTCACCATGGCAGGGAGACAATCAGCCCCAGCATTTT; CDR3 protein: CASSPWQGDNQPQHF
J gene: TRBJ2-7; D gene: TRBD2; V gene: TRBV30; clone size: many; CDR3 DNA: TGTGCCTGGAGTGTAGGGGGACTAGTTGTTGCCGAGCAGTACTTC; CDR3 protein: CAWSVGGLVVAEQYF
J gene: TRBJ2-2; D gene: TRBD2; V gene: TRBV7-9; clone size: -; CDR3 DNA: TGTGCCAGCAGCTTAAAAGGCGGGAGGAACACCGGGGAGCTGTTTTTT; CDR3 protein: CASSLKGGRNTGELFF
J gene: TRBJ1-4; D gene: TRBD1; V gene: TRBV20-1; clone size: many; CDR3 DNA: TGCAGTGCTAGGTGGGACAGGGGTAGAAAACTGTTTTTT; CDR3 protein: CSARWDRGRKLFF
J gene: TRBJ2-7; D gene: -; V gene: TRBV5-1; clone size: many; CDR3 DNA: TGCGCCAGCAGCCTGGACGGCATTTACGAGCAGTACTTC; CDR3 protein: CASSLDGIYEQYF
J gene: TRBJ1-1; D gene: -; V gene: TRBV6-1; clone size: few; CDR3 DNA: TGTGCCAGTAAGCGCAGGGATATGAACACTGAAGCTTTCTTT; CDR3 protein: CASKRRDMNTEAFF
J gene: TRBJ2-1; D gene: -; V gene: TRBV3-1; clone size: many; CDR3 DNA: TGTGCCAGCAGCCAAGGCCTCCAGCCCTACAATGAGCAGTTCTTC; CDR3 protein: CASSQGLQPYNEQFF
J gene: TRBJ2-7; D gene: -; V gene: TRBV5-6; clone size: -; CDR3 DNA: TGTGCCATCAGCCACGGGCGTCTTTACGAGCAGTACTTC; CDR3 protein: CAISHGRLYEQYF
J gene: TRBJ2-3; D gene: -; V gene: TRBV5-1; clone size: many; CDR3 DNA: TGCGCCAGCAGCGGGGATCCAAGGGCAGATACGCAGTATTTT; CDR3 protein: CASSGDPRADTQYF
J gene: TRBJ2-7; D gene: -; V gene: TRBV2; clone size: many; CDR3 DNA: TGTGCCAGCAGTGGCTACGAGCAGTACTTC; CDR3 protein: CASSGYEQYF
J gene: TRBJ2-2; D gene: -; V gene: TRBV5-1; clone size: many; CDR3 DNA: TGCGCCAGCAGCTTGGAAAAATTCGGGCCTTTTTCGAACACCGGGGAGCTGTTTTTT; CDR3 protein: CASSLEKFGPFSNTGELFF
J gene: TRBJ2-7; D gene: TRBD2; V gene: TRBV7-6; clone size: -; CDR3 DNA: TGTGCCAGCAGCGAAACTAGCGGGAGATCCTACGAGCAGTACTTC; CDR3 protein: CASSETSGRSYEQYF
J gene: TRBJ2-6; D gene: -; V gene: TRBV7-9; clone size: few; CDR3 DNA: TGTGCGGTCGAGGGTACTCAACCTGGGGCCAACGTCCTGACTTTC; CDR3 protein: CAVEGTQPGANVLTF
J gene: TRBJ2-2; D gene: TRBD2; V gene: TRBV20-1; clone size: many; CDR3 DNA: TGCAGTGCCCTCGGGACTAGCGGGAGGATTACCGGGGAGCTGTTTTTT; CDR3 protein: CSALGTSGRITGELFF
J gene: TRBJ2-1; D gene: -; V gene: TRBV7-9; clone size: few; CDR3 DNA: TGTGCCAGCAGCTTAGGGGGACCCAATGAGCAGTTCTTC; CDR3 protein: CASSLGGPNEQFF
J gene: TRBJ2-2; D gene: -; V gene: TRBV6-1; clone size: -; CDR3 DNA: TGTGCCAGCAGTACGGGGGATACGACTAGTACCTGGGAGCTGTTTTTT; CDR3 protein: CASSTGDTTSTWELFF
J gene: TRBJ2-2; D gene: -; V gene: TRBV9; clone size: many; CDR3 DNA: TGTGCCAGCAGCGCCTATCAGGGTTACACCGGGGAGCTGTTTTTT; CDR3 protein: CASSAYQGYTGELFF
J gene: TRBJ1-2; D gene: -; V gene: TRBV28; clone size: many; CDR3 DNA: TGTGCCAGCAGGCCTCCCGGACCCTATGGCTACACCTTC; CDR3 protein: CASRPPGPYGYTF
J gene: TRBJ2-1; D gene: TRBD1; V gene: TRBV7-9; clone size: -; CDR3 DNA: TGTGCCAGCAGCTCTAGACAGGGTCTCGACAATGAGCAGTTCTTC; CDR3 protein: CASSSRQGLDNEQFF